What follows is one T cell receptor (beta chain) and its context. The sample belongs to a study of blood T cell repertoires in COVID-19. Across the study: Researchers got acute and convalescent COVID-19 samples from the United States, Italy and Spain. Nucleic acid was either cDNA or gDNA, and it came from T cells, B-cell-depleted T cells, or PBMCs.

Trimming removed 6 bases from V and 1 base from J, with 11 bases in between. This CDR3 spans 14 amino acids. In the original processing: The authors estimated nucleated cell counts from reference gene primer amplification. Repertoires were generated with immunoSEQ multiplex PCR, while TCRdb's copy carries only in-frame clones and drops some. The V and J calls and clone size are taken from that table; D and trimming were inferred from the DNA. The sample shows about 100,000 clones, 79% of them seen only once. This TCR came from a human donor in a cohort sampled during active COVID-19. The chain is built from TRBV5-3 and TRBJ2-4, with a possible D match to TRBD1 (6 bases). TRBV5-3 is treated as an ORF (open reading frame) with a function not yet certain. Input material: peripheral blood. The CDR3 reads CARKSQGAKNIQYF. CDR3 coding DNA: TGTGCCAGAAAAAGTCAGGGGGCCAAAAACATTCAGTACTTC.